Listed below are T cell receptor beta chains from one sample, sequenced in a study of blood T cells in healthy people across ages. TCRdb analysed the 5' RACE reads with MiXCR anew, one entry per CDR3 protein. Among more than 1.4 million distinct CDR3 sequences listed, around 42% were seen once. Sequences were obtained from blood. The receptor set was obtained from a woman under 30 in good health. Each CDR3 is given with its conserved first and last residue. D genes are given only for firm matches. The size entry is marked missing in some rows and otherwise reads once, few, many or a size class.

NA TRBJ2-7 TRBV28 NA TGTGCCAGCAGTATGGGGGGACTTTCCGAGCAGTACTTC CASSMGGLSEQYF
few TRBJ2-7 TRBV3-1 NA TGTGCCAGCAGCCAAGATCTTAACAGCCTAGGCGGCGAGCAGTACTTC CASSQDLNSLGGEQYF
few TRBJ2-1 TRBV20-1 TRBD2 TGCAGTGCTAGTCCCGCTAGCGGGAGGTTCTACAATGAGCAGTTCTTC CSASPASGRFYNEQFF
NA TRBJ2-1 TRBV14 TRBD2 TGTGCCAGCAGCCAAAATAGCGGGGGCTTGTACAATGAGCAGTTCTTC CASSQNSGGLYNEQFF
NA TRBJ2-7 TRBV2 NA TGTGCCAGCAGTATTGACAGGCGAGCCTACGAGCAGTACTTC CASSIDRRAYEQYF
NA TRBJ2-1 TRBV29-1 NA TGCAGCTCACGACAATGGGAGACCCAGTTCTTC CSSRQWETQFF
NA TRBJ1-2 TRBV20-1 NA TGCAGTGCTAGAAGTTTCCAATCCGCTAACTATGGCTACACCTTC CSARSFQSANYGYTF
NA TRBJ1-2 TRBV20-1 NA TGCCAGACCCCGGGGGCAGAGGCGGGCTACACCTTC CQTPGAEAGYTF
NA TRBJ1-5 TRBV27 NA TGTGCCAGCAAAAACAGGGATAGCAATCAGCCCCAGCATTTT CASKNRDSNQPQHF
NA TRBJ1-6 TRBV20-1 NA TGCAGTGCGGCACAGGAGATTGGCGAGTCACCCCTCCACTTT CSAAQEIGESPLHF
few TRBJ1-2 TRBV16 NA TGTGCCAGCAGCCAATCATCGGGGACGGGCTATGGCTACACCTTC CASSQSSGTGYGYTF
NA TRBJ2-1 TRBV7-9 TRBD2 TGTGCCAGCAGCTTAGGGCGAGGACTAGCAGATAATGAGCAGTTCTTC CASSLGRGLADNEQFF
few TRBJ2-1 TRBV10-2 NA TGCGCCAGCACCCTACTTTCCAAGCTCCCACTGCGCCACGATGAGCAGTTCTTC CASTLLSKLPLRHDEQFF
NA TRBJ2-4 TRBV6-1 NA TGTGCCAGCAGTGAAGCCCCTGGGAACATTCAGTACTTC CASSEAPGNIQYF
few TRBJ2-3 TRBV7-3 TRBD2 TGTGCCAGCAGCTTAAAGCCTAGCGGGGGAGGCACAGATACGCAGTATTTT CASSLKPSGGGTDTQYF
NA TRBJ1-5 TRBV7-2 NA TGTGCCAGCAGCACACGGGGGGGAGAACGCAATCAGCCCCAGCATTTT CASSTRGGERNQPQHF
NA TRBJ2-2 TRBV6-2/TRBV6-3 TRBD2 TGTGCCAGCAGTTACCTCCTCCTAGCGGGAGAGACCGGGGAGCTGTTTTTT CASSYLLLAGETGELFF
few TRBJ2-1 TRBV7-3 NA TGTGCCAGCAGCTCGGACAGGTTTGGGGGGGGTGAGCAGTTCTTC CASSSDRFGGGEQFF
few TRBJ2-7 TRBV4-1 NA TGCGCCAGCAGCCGTGACGGGGGGCACAATGAGCAGTACTTC CASSRDGGHNEQYF
few TRBJ2-5 TRBV20-1 NA TGCAGTGCTAGAGATCTAGCAGTTTTGCAAGAGACCCAGTACTTC CSARDLAVLQETQYF
NA TRBJ2-7 TRBV14 TRBD1 TGTGCCAGCAGCCCCAAAAACGGACAGGGAGCCTACGAGCAGTACTTC CASSPKNGQGAYEQYF
NA TRBJ2-7 TRBV20-1 TRBD2 TGCAGTGCTACCCAAACGGGGGGGTGGGTCTACGAGCAGTACTTC CSATQTGGWVYEQYF
NA TRBJ2-7 TRBV2 NA TGTGCCAGCTCCAAGGGGGGCTACGAGCAGTACTTC CASSKGGYEQYF
NA TRBJ1-3 TRBV9 NA TGTGCCAGCAGCGTAATGGGGCCCGGAAACACCATATATTTT CASSVMGPGNTIYF
NA TRBJ1-3 TRBV7-2 NA TGTGCCAGCAGCTTAGTCGGAATTACTGGAAACACCATATATTTT CASSLVGITGNTIYF
NA TRBJ2-1 TRBV5-1 TRBD1 TGCGCCAGCACCAGGACAGGGGGTTACAATGAGCAGTTCTTC CASTRTGGYNEQFF
few TRBJ2-7 TRBV6-2/TRBV6-3 NA TGTGCCAGCAGTTACCCGGGCCTAAACGAGCAGTACTTC CASSYPGLNEQYF
NA TRBJ2-1 TRBV24-1 NA TGTGCCACCAGTGACCCGACCCGACGCCAACAGTTCTTC CATSDPTRRQQFF
NA TRBJ2-3 TRBV4-1 NA TGCGCCAGCAGCCAAGTAACTGCCCCACACCTTACGCAGTATTTT CASSQVTAPHLTQYF
NA TRBJ2-1 TRBV9 NA TGTGCCAGCAGCCATATAGGTTTACCGGGAGATGAGCAGTTCTTC CASSHIGLPGDEQFF
NA TRBJ2-2 TRBV9 TRBD1 TGTGCCAGCAGCGTAGTATTCAACAGGGGGAACACCGGGGAGCTGTTTTTT CASSVVFNRGNTGELFF
NA TRBJ1-4 TRBV6-6 NA TGTGCCAGCTGCCCTGACTTTAGTGAAAAACTGTTTTTT CASCPDFSEKLFF
NA TRBJ1-2 TRBV5-6 NA TGTGCCAGCAGCTCCTACGGCGGGGATGAACACACCTTC CASSSYGGDEHTF
NA TRBJ1-2 TRBV7-9 NA TGTGCCAGCAGCTTATCTAGCCCCACGAATGGCTACACCTTC CASSLSSPTNGYTF
many TRBJ2-1 TRBV28 TRBD1 TGTGCCAGCAGGACCACGGGACAGGGCCACAATGAGCAGTTCTTC CASRTTGQGHNEQFF
NA TRBJ1-1 TRBV7-2 NA TGTGCCAGCAGCCTAACCGCGGGAGGGGGTCATTATCCCTTTGAAGCTTTCTTT CASSLTAGGGHYPFEAFF
few TRBJ2-3 TRBV7-2 TRBD2 TGTGCCAGCAGCCACCCGGGGGGAGATACGCAGTATTTT CASSHPGGDTQYF
NA TRBJ2-3 TRBV7-9 TRBD2 TGTGCCAGCAGCTTAGAATCGCGGGAGGCAGATACGCAGTATTTT CASSLESREADTQYF
NA TRBJ2-5 TRBV4-1 TRBD2 TGCGCCAGCAGTTGGGCGGGGGGGGGATACAATGAGCAGTACTTC CASSWAGGGYNEQYF
NA TRBJ2-7 TRBV5-1 TRBD1 TGCGCCAGCAGCATGACAGGGACCGAGCAGTACTTC CASSMTGTEQYF
NA TRBJ2-7 TRBV27 NA TGTGCCAGCAGTATCACAGGGAGCACATACGAGCAGTACTTC CASSITGSTYEQYF
NA TRBJ2-7 TRBV29-1 TRBD2 TGCAGCGTTGAAGTGGTAGCGGGAGGGTCGGGCGAGCAGTACTTC CSVEVVAGGSGEQYF
few TRBJ2-3 TRBV3-1 TRBD2 TGTGCCAGCAGCCTCACAGCGGGGGCGAGCACAGATACGCAGTATTTT CASSLTAGASTDTQYF
few TRBJ1-2 TRBV6-2/TRBV6-3 NA TGTGCCAGCAGTGACGATGGATGGAATGGCTACACCTTC CASSDDGWNGYTF
NA TRBJ2-1 TRBV5-1 TRBD2 TGCGCCAGCAGCCTCGGACTAGCGGGAGGTTGGTGGAATGAGCAGTTCTTC CASSLGLAGGWWNEQFF
few TRBJ2-7 TRBV18 NA TGTGCCAGCTCATCTACGACAGGCAGTTTCTACGAGCAGTACTTC CASSSTTGSFYEQYF
NA TRBJ2-7 TRBV20-1 NA TGCAGCGGGGCGAACCAAATCTACGAGCAGTACTTC CSGANQIYEQYF
many TRBJ2-3 TRBV6-4 NA TGTGCCAGCAGTGAGGGAGAAGATACGCAGTATTTT CASSEGEDTQYF
NA TRBJ2-5 TRBV7-6 NA TGTGCCAGCAGGACATCAGGTGGCGCGGCACTTTCTGAGACCCAGTACTTC CASRTSGGAALSETQYF
many TRBJ2-1 TRBV5-1 TRBD2 TGCGCCAGCAGCGGGAGCACTAGCGGCTCCTACAATGAGCAGTTCTTC CASSGSTSGSYNEQFF
NA TRBJ2-5 TRBV6-1 TRBD1 TGTGCCAGCAGCCAACCGGGACAGGGGGCTCGGGAGCAGTACTTC CASSQPGQGAREQYF
NA TRBJ2-1 TRBV12-3/TRBV12-4 NA TGTGCCAGCAGAACTGGGACATCCGGCAATGAGCAGTTCTTC CASRTGTSGNEQFF
NA TRBJ2-5 TRBV2 TRBD1 TGTGCCAGCAGGGACAGGGGCGGGGAAGAGACCCAGTACTTC CASRDRGGEETQYF